A selection of T cell receptor beta chains follows, all from one sample in a study of blood T cell repertoires in COVID-19. Repertoires were generated with immunoSEQ multiplex PCR, while TCRdb's copy carries only in-frame clones and drops some. The sample has around 240,000 clones, 70% to 90% seen once. Material for sequencing was PBMCs or T cells enriched from blood (not recorded which). The receptors shown here come from a woman aged 50 to 65 who had recovered from COVID-19. The CDR3 runs from the conserved cysteine through the conserved F or W. Fields, in order: CDR3 protein, CDR3 DNA, V gene, D gene, J gene, CDR3 length, clone size. D genes are given only for firm matches. Not all rows give a size; the values are once, few, many and, for expanded clones, a class.

CDR3 protein: CASSSRTGTETQYF
CDR3 DNA: TGTGCCAGCAGCTCTCGGACAGGGACAGAGACCCAGTACTTC
V gene: TRBV11-2
D gene: TRBD1
J gene: TRBJ2-5
CDR3 length: 14
clone size: -

CDR3 protein: CATSRAVEGGELFF
CDR3 DNA: TGTGCCACCAGCAGAGCTGTAGAGGGCGGGGAGCTGTTTTTT
V gene: TRBV15
D gene: -
J gene: TRBJ2-2
CDR3 length: 14
clone size: few

CDR3 protein: CASSLGPTGLAYEQYF
CDR3 DNA: TGTGCCAGCAGCTTAGGACCGACGGGACTTGCCTACGAGCAGTACTTC
V gene: TRBV7-8
D gene: -
J gene: TRBJ2-7
CDR3 length: 16
clone size: -

CDR3 protein: CAWSAFGQGSSPLHF
CDR3 DNA: TGTGCCTGGAGTGCTTTTGGACAGGGGAGTTCACCCCTCCACTTT
V gene: TRBV30
D gene: TRBD1
J gene: TRBJ1-6
CDR3 length: 15
clone size: -

CDR3 protein: CASSPGTAGGTGYTEAFF
CDR3 DNA: TGTGCCAGCAGCCCCGGGACAGCTGGAGGCACGGGGTACACTGAAGCTTTCTTT
V gene: TRBV7-9
D gene: TRBD1
J gene: TRBJ1-1
CDR3 length: 18
clone size: -

CDR3 protein: CASSAGGGYGYTF
CDR3 DNA: TGTGCCAGCAGTGCCGGGGGTGGCTATGGCTACACCTTC
V gene: TRBV6-4
D gene: -
J gene: TRBJ1-2
CDR3 length: 13
clone size: -

CDR3 protein: CASSLRTGHYEKLFF
CDR3 DNA: TGTGCCAGTAGTCTCAGGACAGGGCACTACGAAAAACTGTTTTTT
V gene: TRBV19
D gene: TRBD1
J gene: TRBJ1-4
CDR3 length: 15
clone size: -

CDR3 protein: CASSVGRAGMGEKLFF
CDR3 DNA: TGTGCCAGCAGCGTCGGTAGGGCAGGGATGGGTGAAAAACTGTTTTTT
V gene: TRBV9
D gene: -
J gene: TRBJ1-4
CDR3 length: 16
clone size: -

CDR3 protein: CATKQGSTDTQYF
CDR3 DNA: TGTGCCACCAAACAGGGGTCCACAGATACGCAGTATTTT
V gene: TRBV2
D gene: TRBD1
J gene: TRBJ2-3
CDR3 length: 13
clone size: -

CDR3 protein: CASSLFHRVGYTF
CDR3 DNA: TGTGCCAGCAGTTTATTCCACAGAGTTGGCTACACCTTC
V gene: TRBV28
D gene: -
J gene: TRBJ1-2
CDR3 length: 13
clone size: -

CDR3 protein: CASSSWTSKSTDTQYF
CDR3 DNA: TGTGCCAGCAGCTCCTGGACTAGCAAAAGCACAGATACGCAGTATTTT
V gene: TRBV7-9
D gene: TRBD2
J gene: TRBJ2-3
CDR3 length: 16
clone size: -

CDR3 protein: CASSDRENSPLHF
CDR3 DNA: TGTGCCAGCAGTGACAGGGAAAATTCACCCCTCCACTTT
V gene: TRBV7-6
D gene: TRBD1
J gene: TRBJ1-6
CDR3 length: 13
clone size: -

CDR3 protein: CASSTGQDGDTQYF
CDR3 DNA: TGCGCCAGCAGCACCGGACAGGATGGGGATACGCAGTATTTT
V gene: TRBV5-1
D gene: TRBD1
J gene: TRBJ2-3
CDR3 length: 14
clone size: -

CDR3 protein: CATSDQTGEKETQYF
CDR3 DNA: TGTGCCACCAGTGATCAGACAGGGGAGAAAGAGACCCAGTACTTC
V gene: TRBV24-1
D gene: TRBD1
J gene: TRBJ2-5
CDR3 length: 15
clone size: -

CDR3 protein: CASSQGRGPQETQYF
CDR3 DNA: TGTGCCAGCAGCCAGGGCAGGGGGCCACAAGAGACCCAGTACTTC
V gene: TRBV3-1/TRBV3-2
D gene: TRBD1
J gene: TRBJ2-5
CDR3 length: 15
clone size: -

CDR3 protein: CASSPGAGVTNEQFF
CDR3 DNA: TGTGCCAGCAGCCCGGGGGCGGGAGTCACGAATGAGCAGTTCTTC
V gene: TRBV4-2
D gene: -
J gene: TRBJ2-1
CDR3 length: 15
clone size: -

CDR3 protein: CAIKNPVGGSGSQNEQFF
CDR3 DNA: TGTGCCATCAAGAATCCGGTCGGGGGCAGCGGGAGTCAAAATGAGCAGTTCTTC
V gene: TRBV10-3
D gene: TRBD2
J gene: TRBJ2-1
CDR3 length: 18
clone size: -

CDR3 protein: CASRTGGRGAFF
CDR3 DNA: TGTGCCAGCAGGACTGGGGGGAGGGGAGCTTTCTTT
V gene: TRBV6-5
D gene: -
J gene: TRBJ1-1
CDR3 length: 12
clone size: -

CDR3 protein: CASSVGDSLNTEAFF
CDR3 DNA: TGTGCCAGCAGCGTGGGGGACAGTTTGAACACTGAAGCTTTCTTT
V gene: TRBV9
D gene: TRBD1
J gene: TRBJ1-1
CDR3 length: 15
clone size: -

CDR3 protein: CASSLYNQETQYF
CDR3 DNA: TGTGCCAGCAGCTTGTACAACCAAGAGACCCAGTACTTC
V gene: TRBV5-6
D gene: -
J gene: TRBJ2-5
CDR3 length: 13
clone size: -

CDR3 protein: CASSLGQGAEGNYGYTF
CDR3 DNA: TGCGCCAGCAGCTTGGGGCAGGGGGCGGAAGGCAACTATGGCTACACCTTC
V gene: TRBV5-1
D gene: TRBD1
J gene: TRBJ1-2
CDR3 length: 17
clone size: -

CDR3 protein: CASRYGGFAYQETQYF
CDR3 DNA: TGCGCCAGCAGATATGGAGGTTTCGCGTACCAAGAGACCCAGTACTTC
V gene: TRBV5-1
D gene: -
J gene: TRBJ2-5
CDR3 length: 16
clone size: -

CDR3 protein: CASSLFLTDTQYF
CDR3 DNA: TGTGCCAGCAGCTTATTTCTCACAGATACGCAGTATTTT
V gene: TRBV11-3
D gene: -
J gene: TRBJ2-3
CDR3 length: 13
clone size: -

CDR3 protein: CASSWDILNTEAFF
CDR3 DNA: TGTGCCAGCAGCTGGGACATATTGAACACTGAAGCTTTCTTT
V gene: TRBV11-2
D gene: -
J gene: TRBJ1-1
CDR3 length: 14
clone size: -

CDR3 protein: CASSYFQGSTEAFF
CDR3 DNA: TGTGCCAGCAGCTATTTCCAGGGGAGCACTGAAGCTTTCTTT
V gene: TRBV7-2
D gene: -
J gene: TRBJ1-1
CDR3 length: 14
clone size: -

CDR3 protein: CASSFRAGETSPLHF
CDR3 DNA: TGTGCCAGCAGTTTTAGGGCAGGGGAAACTTCACCCCTCCACTTT
V gene: TRBV27
D gene: -
J gene: TRBJ1-6
CDR3 length: 15
clone size: -

CDR3 protein: CASSQDRRSGYEQYF
CDR3 DNA: TGTGCCAGCAGCCAAGATCGCCGATCGGGGTACGAGCAGTACTTC
V gene: TRBV3-1/TRBV3-2
D gene: -
J gene: TRBJ2-7
CDR3 length: 15
clone size: -

CDR3 protein: CASSLDGSAGYTF
CDR3 DNA: TGTGCCAGCAGCTTAGACGGGAGCGCTGGCTACACCTTC
V gene: TRBV7-9
D gene: -
J gene: TRBJ1-2
CDR3 length: 13
clone size: -

CDR3 protein: CASSITGLVYNEQFF
CDR3 DNA: TGTGCCAGCAGCATCACGGGACTAGTCTACAATGAGCAGTTCTTC
V gene: TRBV28
D gene: TRBD2
J gene: TRBJ2-1
CDR3 length: 15
clone size: -

CDR3 protein: CAISESPNPGTGGRNQPQHF
CDR3 DNA: TGTGCCATCAGTGAGTCCCCCAACCCCGGGACAGGGGGCCGCAATCAGCCCCAGCATTTT
V gene: TRBV10-3
D gene: TRBD1
J gene: TRBJ1-5
CDR3 length: 20
clone size: -

CDR3 protein: CASSQEYLTGNTIYF
CDR3 DNA: TGTGCCAGCAGCCAAGAATATCTAACTGGAAACACCATATATTTT
V gene: TRBV4-2
D gene: -
J gene: TRBJ1-3
CDR3 length: 15
clone size: -

CDR3 protein: CASSTGLIGPQHF
CDR3 DNA: TGTGCCAGTTCGACAGGTCTGATAGGCCCCCAGCATTTT
V gene: TRBV27
D gene: -
J gene: TRBJ1-5
CDR3 length: 13
clone size: -